The rows below give T cell receptor beta chains drawn from one sample of a study of T cell repertoires in cytomegalovirus infection. TCRdb called the reads again in MiXCR, with one record for every CDR3 protein. This sample has 350,000 to 450,000 distinct CDR3 sequences, with 18% found just once. The material sequenced was PBMCs. All receptors come from a human donor in good health (CMV status not recorded). Some clones in this sample may be carry-over from other donors' samples. The conserved cysteine and the conserved F or W are not part of the CDR3 here.

cdr3_length,v_call,cdr3_aa
12,TRBV7-2,ASRPDRTGNTIY
9,TRBV20-1,SATETGPGF
10,TRBV6-5,ASYDWSGEQY
15,TRBV5-3,ARSLLGDFGGYTEAF
12,TRBV5-1,ASSPRTSGNEQY
14,TRBV12-3/TRBV12-4,ASSFPHSLSTGELF
10,TRBV12-3/TRBV12-4,ASSLGADGYT
14,TRBV6-1,ASSTRGPRAEDTQY
14,TRBV4-2,ASSQEAGAHNYGYT
13,TRBV9,ASTLGASGGNEQF
11,TRBV20-1,SAPSGTDEKLF
12,TRBV12-3/TRBV12-4,ASSVQALNTEAF
14,TRBV28,ASSGRTPWNNYGYT
12,TRBV19,ASSVSFGNQPQH
12,TRBV12-3/TRBV12-4,ASSLWRRNYGYT
13,TRBV6-2/TRBV6-3,ASSPGGSGTYEQY
14,TRBV12-3/TRBV12-4,ASSLILAGTQETQY
14,TRBV6-5,ASSYLGQTWRETQY
14,TRBV6-1,ASGSSGSSSYNEQF
13,TRBV19,ASSIVGTGDFGYT
16,TRBV19,ATQPGLAGRQHYNEQF
15,TRBV14,ASSQDWGDTNTDTQY
12,TRBV6-1,ASGDRGRDGELF
14,TRBV6-1,ASSLQTSGEQETQY
13,TRBV7-2,ASSLGRVADYGYT
12,TRBV20-1,SATDPRGVETQY
11,TRBV7-2,ASSLFMAGEQY
14,TRBV5-5,ASSLAGGVVADTQY
11,TRBV18,ASSPSVADTQY